What follows describes a single TCR beta chain. V was clipped by 7 bases and J by 1 base; unmatched bases: 10. Germline CDR1 reads SQVTM; CDR2 reads ANQGSEA. The CDR3 has 16 residues. The record originates from a study of T cells in tuberculosis. Latent tuberculosis screening used tuberculin skin test and IGRA at entry. Each clinical donor contributed on average about 96,000 T cells from unsorted cryopreserved PBMC. Here immunoSEQ multiplex PCR was the method, and the copy in TCRdb shows in-frame clones only, minus some. The sample lists 30,000 to 40,000 clones, roughly 97% occurring once. The receptor was isolated from a donor between 10 and 35 years old with latent tuberculosis or without tuberculosis infection. The rearrangement joins TRBV29-1 to TRBJ1-1; TRBD1 matches 12 bases. Sequencing was performed on PBMCs. CDR3 in amino acids: CSAAGDRGLTNTEAFF. CDR3 nucleotide sequence: TGCAGCGCTGCCGGGGACAGGGGGCTTACGAACACTGAAGCTTTCTTT.